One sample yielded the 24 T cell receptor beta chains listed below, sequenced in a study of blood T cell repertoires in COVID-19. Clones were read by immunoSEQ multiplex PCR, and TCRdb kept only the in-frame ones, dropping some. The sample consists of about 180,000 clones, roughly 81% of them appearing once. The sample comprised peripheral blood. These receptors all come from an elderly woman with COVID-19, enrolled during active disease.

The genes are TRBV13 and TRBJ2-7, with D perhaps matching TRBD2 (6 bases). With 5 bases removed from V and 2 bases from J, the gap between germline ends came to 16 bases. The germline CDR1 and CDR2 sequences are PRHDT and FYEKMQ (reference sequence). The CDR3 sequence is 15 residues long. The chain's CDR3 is CASSPRDFSPYEQYF. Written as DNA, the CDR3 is TGTGCCAGCAGCCCGAGGGACTTTTCCCCCTACGAGCAGTACTTC.

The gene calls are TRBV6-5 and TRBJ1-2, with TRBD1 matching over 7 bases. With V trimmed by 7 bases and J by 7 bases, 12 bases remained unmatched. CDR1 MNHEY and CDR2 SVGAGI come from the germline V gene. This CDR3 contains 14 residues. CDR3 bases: TGTGCCAGCACCTACCTCCTGACAGGGTTTGGCTACACCTTC. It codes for CASTYLLTGFGYTF.

CDR3 nucleotide sequence: TGCGCCAGCAGCTATAGCGCAGATACGCAGTATTTT. Translation gives CASSYSADTQYF. The chain has TRBV5-1 and TRBJ2-3; the D gene is possibly TRBD2 (5 bases). This CDR3 spans 12 amino acids. CDR1 is SGHRS, CDR2 YFSETQ, per germline. Between the trimmed V and J ends, which lost 3 bases and 4 bases, there was a span of 6 bases.

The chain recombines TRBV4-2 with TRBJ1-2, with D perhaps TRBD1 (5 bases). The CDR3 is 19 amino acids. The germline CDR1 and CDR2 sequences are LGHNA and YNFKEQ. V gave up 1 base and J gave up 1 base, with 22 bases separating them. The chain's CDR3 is CASSQAPTVSIVDNYGYTF. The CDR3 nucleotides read TGTGCCAGCAGCCAAGCCCCGACAGTATCCATTGTAGATAACTATGGCTACACCTTC.

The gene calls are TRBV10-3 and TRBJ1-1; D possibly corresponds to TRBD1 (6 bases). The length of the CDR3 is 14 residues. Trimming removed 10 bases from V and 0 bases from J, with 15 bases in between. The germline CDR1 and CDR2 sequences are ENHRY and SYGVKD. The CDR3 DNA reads TGTGCCACCAGAAACAGGGATTTGAACACTGAAGCTTTCTTT. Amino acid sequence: CATRNRDLNTEAFF.

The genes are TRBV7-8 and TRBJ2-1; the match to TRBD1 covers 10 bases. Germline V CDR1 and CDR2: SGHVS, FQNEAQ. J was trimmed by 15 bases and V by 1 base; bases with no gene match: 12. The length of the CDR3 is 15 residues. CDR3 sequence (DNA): TGTGCCAGCAGCTTAGAGGGACAGGGGCACACAGGGCCGTTCTTC. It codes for CASSLEGQGHTGPFF.

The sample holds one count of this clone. This chain's CDR3 is CASSEVGVSYEQYF. The CDR3 nucleotides are TGTGCCAGCAGTGAAGTAGGGGTCTCCTACGAGCAGTACTTC. The chain combines TRBV2 with TRBJ2-7, with a tentative D call TRBD1 (5 bases). The CDR3 is 14 amino acids. Germline V gene lookup returns CDR1 SNHLY and CDR2 FYNNEI. Trimming took 1 base from V and 0 from J, leaving 7 bases between them.

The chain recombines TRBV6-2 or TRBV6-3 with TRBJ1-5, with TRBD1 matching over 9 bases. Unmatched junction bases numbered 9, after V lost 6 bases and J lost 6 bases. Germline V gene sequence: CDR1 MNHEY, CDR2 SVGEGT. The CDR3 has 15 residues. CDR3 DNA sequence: TGTGCCAGCAGCTATTACAGGGGGCTGGGTCAGCCCCAGCATTTT. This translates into CASSYYRGLGQPQHF.

In DNA, the CDR3 is TGTGCCAGCAGAACCAGCGGGGCTAACACAGATACGCAGTATTTT. It yields the protein CASRTSGANTDTQYF. The chain couples TRBV6-5 to TRBJ2-3, with TRBD2 identical over 7 bases. The length of the CDR3 is 15 residues. Trimming took 6 bases from V and 2 from J; bases not matched to a gene: 8. From germline, CDR1 is MNHEY and CDR2 SVGAGI.

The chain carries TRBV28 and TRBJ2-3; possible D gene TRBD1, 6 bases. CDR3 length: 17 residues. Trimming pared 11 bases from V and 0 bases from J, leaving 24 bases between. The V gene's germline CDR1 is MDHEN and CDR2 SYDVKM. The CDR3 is CAPIQSTGNRSTDTQYF. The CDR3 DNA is TGTGCCCCGATTCAAAGCACAGGGAACCGTAGCACAGATACGCAGTATTTT.

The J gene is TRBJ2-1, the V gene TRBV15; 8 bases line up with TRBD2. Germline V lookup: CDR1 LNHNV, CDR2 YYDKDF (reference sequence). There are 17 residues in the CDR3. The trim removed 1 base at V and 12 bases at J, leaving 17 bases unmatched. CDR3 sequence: CATSRAPGGGLRGGQFF. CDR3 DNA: TGTGCCACCAGCAGAGCCCCCGGCGGGGGGCTCAGGGGAGGGCAGTTCTTC. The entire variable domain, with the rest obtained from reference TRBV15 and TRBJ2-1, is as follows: DAMVIQNPRYQVTQFGKPVTLSCSQTLNHNVMYWYQQKSSQAPKLLFHYYDKDFNNEADTPDNFQSRRPNTSFCFLDIRSPGLGDTAMYLCATSRAPGGGLRGGQFFGPGTRLTVL.

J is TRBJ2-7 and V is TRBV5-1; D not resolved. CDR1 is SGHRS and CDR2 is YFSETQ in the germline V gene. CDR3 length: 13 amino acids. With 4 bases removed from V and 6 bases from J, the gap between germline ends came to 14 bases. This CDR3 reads CASSPNRGLEQYF. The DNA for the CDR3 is TGCGCCAGCAGCCCAAACCGCGGCCTCGAGCAGTACTTC.

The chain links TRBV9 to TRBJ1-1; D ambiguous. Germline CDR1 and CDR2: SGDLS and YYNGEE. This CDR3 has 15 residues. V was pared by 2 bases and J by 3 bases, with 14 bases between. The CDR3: CASSVSGNGYTEAFF. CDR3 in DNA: TGTGCCAGCAGCGTTTCGGGGAATGGGTACACTGAAGCTTTCTTT.

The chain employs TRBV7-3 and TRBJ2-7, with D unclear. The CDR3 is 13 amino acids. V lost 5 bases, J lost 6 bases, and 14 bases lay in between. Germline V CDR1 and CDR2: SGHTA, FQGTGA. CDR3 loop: CASSVGSSGEQYF. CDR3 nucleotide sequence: TGTGCCAGCAGCGTTGGCTCGTCGGGCGAGCAGTACTTC. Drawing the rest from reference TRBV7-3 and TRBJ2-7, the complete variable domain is GAGVSQTPSNKVTEKGKYVELRCDPISGHTALYWYRQSLGQGPEFLIYFQGTGAADDSGLPNDRFFAVRPEGSVSTLKIQRTERGDSAVYLCASSVGSSGEQYFGPGTRLTVT.

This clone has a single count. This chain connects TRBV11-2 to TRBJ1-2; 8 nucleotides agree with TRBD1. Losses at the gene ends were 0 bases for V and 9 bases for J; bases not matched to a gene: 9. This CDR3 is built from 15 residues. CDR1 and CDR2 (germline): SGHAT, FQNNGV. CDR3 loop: CASSLDSWDRSRYTF. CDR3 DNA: TGTGCCAGCAGCTTAGATTCGTGGGACAGGTCCCGCTACACCTTC.

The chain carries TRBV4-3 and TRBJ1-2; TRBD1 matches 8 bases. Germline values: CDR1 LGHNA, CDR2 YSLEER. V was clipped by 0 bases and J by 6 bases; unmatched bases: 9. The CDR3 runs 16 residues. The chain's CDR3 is CASSQDRKAGGHGYTF. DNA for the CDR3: TGCGCCAGCAGCCAAGATAGGAAGGCAGGGGGCCATGGCTACACCTTC.

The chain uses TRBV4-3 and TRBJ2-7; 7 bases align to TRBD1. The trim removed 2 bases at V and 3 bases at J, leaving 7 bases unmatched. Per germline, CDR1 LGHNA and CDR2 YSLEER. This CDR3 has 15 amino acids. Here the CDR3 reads CASSQKTPGGYEQYF. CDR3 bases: TGCGCCAGCAGCCAAAAGACCCCAGGGGGCTACGAGCAGTACTTC.

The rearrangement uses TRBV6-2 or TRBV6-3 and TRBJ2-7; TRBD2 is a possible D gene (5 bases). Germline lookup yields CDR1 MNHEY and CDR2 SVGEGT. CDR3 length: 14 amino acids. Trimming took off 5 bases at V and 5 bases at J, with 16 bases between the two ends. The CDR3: CASSNGVGSHEQYF. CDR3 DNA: TGTGCCAGCAGTAACGGGGTAGGATCCCACGAGCAGTACTTC.

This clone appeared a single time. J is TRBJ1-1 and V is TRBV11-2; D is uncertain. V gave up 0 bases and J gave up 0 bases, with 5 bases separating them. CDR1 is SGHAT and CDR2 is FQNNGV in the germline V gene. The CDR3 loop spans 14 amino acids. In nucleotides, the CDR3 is TGTGCCAGCAGCTTAGACAGGATGAACACTGAAGCTTTCTTT. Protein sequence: CASSLDRMNTEAFF.

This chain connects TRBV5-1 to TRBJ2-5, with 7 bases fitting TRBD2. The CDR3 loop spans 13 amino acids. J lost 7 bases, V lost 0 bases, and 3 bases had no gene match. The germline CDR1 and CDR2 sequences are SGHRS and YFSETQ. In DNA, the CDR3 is TGCGCCAGCAGCTTGGTTCCGGGGGGGACCCAGTACTTC. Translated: CASSLVPGGTQYF.

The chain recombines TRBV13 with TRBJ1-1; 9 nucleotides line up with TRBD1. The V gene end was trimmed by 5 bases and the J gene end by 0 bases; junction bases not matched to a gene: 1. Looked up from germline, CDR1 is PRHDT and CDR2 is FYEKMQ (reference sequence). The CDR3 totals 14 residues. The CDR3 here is CASSRDRVNTEAFF. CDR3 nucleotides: TGTGCCAGCAGCCGGGACAGGGTGAACACTGAAGCTTTCTTT.

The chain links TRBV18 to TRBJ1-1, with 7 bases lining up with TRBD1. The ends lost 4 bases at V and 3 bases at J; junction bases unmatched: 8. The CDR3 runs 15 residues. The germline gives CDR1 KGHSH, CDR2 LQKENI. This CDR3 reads CASSHLDRADTEAFF. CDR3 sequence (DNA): TGTGCCAGCTCACACCTCGACAGGGCTGACACTGAAGCTTTCTTT.

The CDR3 region has the DNA TGTGCCACCAGTGATTCTACCCTCGGACAGGGAGGGTATGGCTACACCTTC. Protein sequence: CATSDSTLGQGGYGYTF. The chain links TRBV24-1 to TRBJ1-2; 8 nucleotides align to TRBD1. CDR1 KGHDR and CDR2 SFDVKD come from the germline V gene. The CDR3 spans 17 residues. V trimming: 2 bases; J trimming: 5 bases; junction bases outside the gene matches: 12.

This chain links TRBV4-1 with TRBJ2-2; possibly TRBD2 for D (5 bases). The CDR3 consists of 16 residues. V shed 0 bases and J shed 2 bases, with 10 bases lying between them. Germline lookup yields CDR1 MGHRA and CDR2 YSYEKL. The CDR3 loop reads CASSQEGLTNTGELFF. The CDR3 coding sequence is TGCGCCAGCAGCCAAGAAGGACTTACTAACACCGGGGAGCTGTTTTTT.